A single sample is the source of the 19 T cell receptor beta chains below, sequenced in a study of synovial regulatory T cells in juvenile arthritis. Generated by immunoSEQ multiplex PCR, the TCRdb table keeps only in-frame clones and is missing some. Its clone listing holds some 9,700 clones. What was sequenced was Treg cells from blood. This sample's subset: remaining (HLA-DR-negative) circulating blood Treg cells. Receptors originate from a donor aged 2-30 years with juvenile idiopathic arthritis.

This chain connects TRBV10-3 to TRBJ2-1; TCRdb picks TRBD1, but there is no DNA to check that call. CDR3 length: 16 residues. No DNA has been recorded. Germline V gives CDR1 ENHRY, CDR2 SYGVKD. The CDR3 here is CAISGAQGSSYNEQFF.

CDR3 residues: CASSPRVLSSGGYTF. The chain links TRBV6-5 to TRBJ1-2. This CDR3 is built from 15 residues. Only the protein is available. Germline V gene data show CDR1 as MNHEY and CDR2 as SVGAGI.

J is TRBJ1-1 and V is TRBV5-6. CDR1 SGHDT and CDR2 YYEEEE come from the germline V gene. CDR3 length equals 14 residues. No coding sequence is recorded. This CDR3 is CASSLFYLHTEAFF.

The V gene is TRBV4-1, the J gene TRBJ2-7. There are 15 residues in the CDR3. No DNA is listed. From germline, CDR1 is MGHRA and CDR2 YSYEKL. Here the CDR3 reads CASSLGTASSYEQYF.

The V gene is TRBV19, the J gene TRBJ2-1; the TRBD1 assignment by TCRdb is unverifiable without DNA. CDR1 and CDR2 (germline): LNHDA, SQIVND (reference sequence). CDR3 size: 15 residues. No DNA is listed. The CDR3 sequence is CASSPDRGPYNEQFF.

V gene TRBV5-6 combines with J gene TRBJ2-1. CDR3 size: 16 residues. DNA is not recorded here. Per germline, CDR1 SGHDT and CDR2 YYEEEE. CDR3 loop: CASSLVGGAPYNEQFF.

CDR3: CASSWEPLGVQYF. The chain is built from TRBV2 and TRBJ2-7. The germline gives CDR1 SNHLY, CDR2 FYNNEI. This CDR3 has 13 amino acids. The DNA sequence is not available.

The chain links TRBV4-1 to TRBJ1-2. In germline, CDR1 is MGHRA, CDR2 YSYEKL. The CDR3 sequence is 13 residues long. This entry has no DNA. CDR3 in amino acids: CASSQARDYGYTF.

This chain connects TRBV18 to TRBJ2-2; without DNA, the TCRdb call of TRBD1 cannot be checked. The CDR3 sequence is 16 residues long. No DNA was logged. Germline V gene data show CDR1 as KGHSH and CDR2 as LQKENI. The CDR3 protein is CASSRLPGQPTGELFF. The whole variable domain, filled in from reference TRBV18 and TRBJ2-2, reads NAGVMQNPRHLVRRRGQEARLRCSPMKGHSHVYWYRQLPEEGLKFMVYLQKENIIDESGMPKERFSAEFPKEGPSILRIQQVVRGDSAAYFCASSRLPGQPTGELFFGEGSRLTVL.

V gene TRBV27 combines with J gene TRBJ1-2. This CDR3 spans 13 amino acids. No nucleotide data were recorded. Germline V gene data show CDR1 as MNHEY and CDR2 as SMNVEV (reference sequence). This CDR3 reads CASSWGKGGGYTF.

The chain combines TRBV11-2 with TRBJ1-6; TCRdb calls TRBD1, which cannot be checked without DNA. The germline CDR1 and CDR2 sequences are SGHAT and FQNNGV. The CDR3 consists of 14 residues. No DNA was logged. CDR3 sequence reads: CASSPQGAGSPLHF.

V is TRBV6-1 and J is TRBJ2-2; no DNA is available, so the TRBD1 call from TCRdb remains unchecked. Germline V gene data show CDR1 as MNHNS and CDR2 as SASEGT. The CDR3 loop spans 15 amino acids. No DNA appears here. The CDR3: CASRMQGKGTGELFF.

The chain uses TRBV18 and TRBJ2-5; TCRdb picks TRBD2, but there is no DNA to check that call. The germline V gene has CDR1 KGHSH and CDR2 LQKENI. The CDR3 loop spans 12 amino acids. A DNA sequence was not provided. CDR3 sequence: CASSPGTPGGYF. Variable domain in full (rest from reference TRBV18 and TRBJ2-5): NAGVMQNPRHLVRRRGQEARLRCSPMKGHSHVYWYRQLPEEGLKFMVYLQKENIIDESGMPKERFSAEFPKEGPSILRIQQVVRGDSAAYFCASSPGTPGGYFGPGTRLLVL.

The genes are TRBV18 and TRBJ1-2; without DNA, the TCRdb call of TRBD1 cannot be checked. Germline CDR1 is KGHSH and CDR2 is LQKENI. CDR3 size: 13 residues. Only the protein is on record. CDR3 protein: CASSPGQDYGYTF.

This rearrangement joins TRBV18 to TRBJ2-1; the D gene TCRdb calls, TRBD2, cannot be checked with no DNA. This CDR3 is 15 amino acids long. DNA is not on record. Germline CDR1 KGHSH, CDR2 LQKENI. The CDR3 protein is CASSQGTSVDNEQFF.

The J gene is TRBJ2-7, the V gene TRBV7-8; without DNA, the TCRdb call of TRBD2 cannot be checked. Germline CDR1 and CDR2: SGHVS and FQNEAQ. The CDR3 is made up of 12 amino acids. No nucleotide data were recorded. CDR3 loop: CASSLLGGEQYF.

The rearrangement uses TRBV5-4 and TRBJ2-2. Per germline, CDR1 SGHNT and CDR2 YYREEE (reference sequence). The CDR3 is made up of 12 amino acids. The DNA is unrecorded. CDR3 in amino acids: CASSRADGELFF.

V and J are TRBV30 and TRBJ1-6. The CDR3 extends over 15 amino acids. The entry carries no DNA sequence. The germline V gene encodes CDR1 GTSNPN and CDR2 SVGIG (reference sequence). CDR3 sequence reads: CAWSPAPGIESPLHF.

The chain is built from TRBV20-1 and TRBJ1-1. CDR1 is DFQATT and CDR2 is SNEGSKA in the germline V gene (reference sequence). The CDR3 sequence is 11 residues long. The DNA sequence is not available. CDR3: CSATRGVRAFF.